This passage covers 29 T cell receptor beta chains from one sample sequenced in a study of monozygotic twins with inflammatory bowel disease. Each CDR3 protein gets one entry in TCRdb, which reprocessed the 5' RACE reads and gives no DNA. The repertoire table contains about 85,000 distinct CDR3 sequences. The sample was blood. The source is a human donor with ulcerative colitis or Crohn's disease, or a healthy co-twin of an affected twin (not recorded which).

V usage is TRBV7-2 and J usage is TRBJ2-3; the D gene TCRdb calls, TRBD2, cannot be checked with no DNA. Germline CDR1 SGHTA, CDR2 FQGNSA. The CDR3 has 15 amino acids. The CDR3 loop reads CASSFSGGGTDTQYF.

J is TRBJ2-7 and V is TRBV11-2; no DNA is available, so the TRBD2 call from TCRdb remains unchecked. The CDR3 is 17 amino acids. The V gene's germline CDR1 is SGHAT and CDR2 FQNNGV. The CDR3 protein is CASSSRRSSGAAYEQYF.

The V call is TRBV6-6, the J call TRBJ1-2; the TCRdb D gene call, TRBD1, has no DNA to confirm it. CDR1 and CDR2 (germline): MNHNY, SVGAGI (reference sequence). The CDR3 consists of 12 residues. The CDR3 spells CASSYGGWGYTF.

This sequence joins TRBV9 and TRBJ2-7; the TCRdb call, TRBD1, lacks DNA for checking. The CDR3 is 16 residues long. Germline V lookup: CDR1 SGDLS, CDR2 YYNGEE. This CDR3 reads CASSTRQGAHSSEQYF.

V usage is TRBV10-3 and J usage is TRBJ2-7; the TCRdb call, TRBD1, lacks DNA for checking. In germline, CDR1 is ENHRY, CDR2 SYGVKD. This CDR3 spans 14 amino acids. Here the CDR3 reads CAISTPGTPYEQYF.

V and J are TRBV6-1 and TRBJ1-6; TCRdb's D call of TRBD1 is untestable without DNA. The germline CDR1 and CDR2 sequences are MNHNS and SASEGT. The CDR3 length is 15 residues. CDR3 sequence reads: CASSAAGTANSPLHF.

The V gene is TRBV10-3, the J gene TRBJ2-5; lacking DNA, the TRBD2 call made by TCRdb goes unchecked. Germline V gene lookup returns CDR1 ENHRY and CDR2 SYGVKD. The CDR3 extends over 13 amino acids. CDR3 amino acids: CAIRTSSMETQYF.

The chain recombines TRBV20-1 with TRBJ1-6. CDR3 length equals 17 residues. CDR1 and CDR2 from the germline V gene are DFQATT and SNEGSKA (reference sequence). The CDR3 spells CSARDPNKSSYNSPLHF.

This rearrangement joins TRBV7-6 to TRBJ1-1. Germline V lookup: CDR1 SGHVS, CDR2 FNYEAQ. The CDR3 runs 14 residues. The CDR3 loop is CASSLVTRAQEAFF.

The chain uses TRBV2 and TRBJ2-6; lacking DNA, the TRBD1 call made by TCRdb goes unchecked. The CDR3 is 19 amino acids. CDR1 is SNHLY, CDR2 FYNNEI, per germline. The CDR3 region is CASSEVTLGALSGANVLTF.

The J gene is TRBJ2-7, the V gene TRBV7-2; TCRdb reports TRBD2, a call that lacks DNA to check it against. Looked up from germline, CDR1 is SGHTA and CDR2 is FQGNSA. The CDR3 contains 15 residues. This chain's CDR3 is CASSPEGSSYYEQYF. The full variable domain, its missing parts supplied by reference TRBV7-2 and TRBJ2-7, is GAGVSQSPSNKVTEKGKDVELRCDPISGHTALYWYRQSLGQGLEFLIYFQGNSAPDKSGLPSDRFSAERTGGSVSTLTIQRTQQEDSAVYLCASSPEGSSYYEQYFGPGTRLTVT.

This chain's CDR3 is CSVRGHYGYTF. V gene TRBV29-1 combines with J gene TRBJ1-2; TCRdb picks TRBD1, but there is no DNA to check that call. The CDR3 covers 11 residues. CDR1 is SQVTM, CDR2 ANQGSEA, per germline.

The J gene is TRBJ1-1, the V gene TRBV18; TCRdb picks TRBD1, but there is no DNA to check that call. In germline, CDR1 is KGHSH, CDR2 LQKENI. This CDR3 spans 15 amino acids. This chain's CDR3 is CASSPGKGSNTEAFF.

The chain links TRBV7-2 to TRBJ1-1; there is no DNA to check the TCRdb D call of TRBD1. The CDR3 length is 17 residues. Germline values: CDR1 SGHTA, CDR2 FQGNSA. The CDR3 region is CARNHATGEEKNTEAFF.

This chain links TRBV10-1 with TRBJ2-5; TCRdb outputs TRBD1, but without DNA this stays unchecked. The CDR3 runs to 17 residues. Germline CDR1 and CDR2: WNHNN and SYGVQD (reference sequence). Here the CDR3 reads CASSEWGRGGGVETQYF.

V and J are TRBV27 and TRBJ1-6. Per the germline V gene, CDR1 is MNHEY and CDR2 is SMNVEV (reference sequence). This CDR3 spans 14 amino acids. The CDR3 here is CASSFSSYNSPLHF.

This chain uses TRBV6-5 with TRBJ2-2; TCRdb names TRBD2, which stays unverified in the absence of DNA. Germline assignment: CDR1 MNHEY and CDR2 SVGAGI. CDR3 size: 18 residues. CDR3 in amino acids: CASSYSGLAGGQTGELFF.

V usage is TRBV29-1 and J usage is TRBJ1-1. Germline lookup yields CDR1 SQVTM and CDR2 ANQGSEA. The CDR3 is 12 amino acids. This CDR3 is CSVRVGNTEAFF.

V usage is TRBV5-1 and J usage is TRBJ2-3. The CDR3 spans 15 residues. Germline CDR1 reads SGHRS; CDR2 reads YFSETQ. CDR3 sequence reads: CASSSDSSYTDTQYF.

This sequence joins TRBV5-6 and TRBJ1-2. CDR3 size: 16 residues. The germline CDR1 and CDR2 sequences are SGHDT and YYEEEE. The CDR3 sequence is CASSPVATGQTYGYTF.

The V call is TRBV7-6, the J call TRBJ1-6. CDR1 and CDR2 (germline): SGHVS, FNYEAQ. This CDR3 has 15 residues. This chain's CDR3 is CASSLMTGWGSPLHF. Combining the CDR3 with reference TRBV7-6 and TRBJ1-6 gives the whole variable domain GAGVSQSPRYKVTKRGQDVALRCDPISGHVSLYWYRQALGQGPEFLTYFNYEAQQDKSGLPNDRFSAERPEGSISTLTIQRTEQRDSAMYRCASSLMTGWGSPLHFGNGTRLTVT.

This rearrangement joins TRBV7-6 to TRBJ2-2. The CDR3 loop spans 13 amino acids. The germline CDR1 and CDR2 sequences are SGHVS and FNYEAQ. The CDR3 reads CASSSKTTGELFF. The full variable domain, in which reference TRBV7-6 and TRBJ2-2 provide the parts outside the CDR3, is GAGVSQSPRYKVTKRGQDVALRCDPISGHVSLYWYRQALGQGPEFLTYFNYEAQQDKSGLPNDRFSAERPEGSISTLTIQRTEQRDSAMYRCASSSKTTGELFFGEGSRLTVL.

The rearrangement uses TRBV6-6 and TRBJ2-1; lacking DNA, the TRBD1 call made by TCRdb goes unchecked. CDR3 length: 12 residues. Germline V CDR1 and CDR2: MNHNY, SVGAGI (reference sequence). The CDR3 spells CASNTGGNEQFF.

The CDR3: CASSLFRGHQPQHF. The chain couples TRBV28 to TRBJ1-5; no DNA is available, so the TRBD1 call from TCRdb remains unchecked. The length of the CDR3 is 14 residues. The germline gives CDR1 MDHEN, CDR2 SYDVKM.

The CDR3 loop is CASSQDREHNSPLHF. The chain is built from TRBV3-1 and TRBJ1-6; the TRBD1 assignment by TCRdb is unverifiable without DNA. The CDR3 consists of 15 residues. Looked up from germline, CDR1 is LGHDT and CDR2 is YNNKEL (reference sequence).

The chain couples TRBV20-1 to TRBJ2-1; TCRdb names TRBD2, which stays unverified in the absence of DNA. Germline V gene lookup returns CDR1 DFQATT and CDR2 SNEGSKA (reference sequence). The CDR3 runs to 14 residues. CDR3 sequence: CSARGELWYNEQFF.

The chain combines TRBV24-1 with TRBJ1-1; absent DNA, TCRdb's TRBD1 call cannot be checked. The CDR3 sequence is 13 residues long. Germline V gene sequence: CDR1 KGHDR, CDR2 SFDVKD. The CDR3 reads CAALSEINTEAFF.

The chain employs TRBV6-1 and TRBJ2-1; TCRdb's D call of TRBD1 is untestable without DNA. In germline, CDR1 is MNHNS, CDR2 SASEGT. This CDR3 comprises 14 residues. The CDR3 sequence is CASSDIWGTDEQFF.

This sequence joins TRBV10-3 and TRBJ2-2; TCRdb proposes TRBD1, but this gene call is untestable without DNA. Germline V gives CDR1 ENHRY, CDR2 SYGVKD. CDR3 size: 14 residues. CDR3 amino acids: CAISTSGGTGELFF.